These T cell receptor beta chains were read from a single sample in a study of vaccination effects on CD4 cells after COVID-19. The assay was immunoSEQ multiplex PCR, and TCRdb's table has in-frame clones only and misses some. The data contain over 25,000 clones, approximately 70% of them singletons. Their antigens are not known. The sample consisted of CD4+ T cells from PBMCs cultured with HCoV-NL63 spike peptides, taken before COVID-19 vaccination. These receptors were obtained from a human donor who received a COVID-19 vaccine. Both conserved end residues are part of each CDR3. The D gene is left open where the match is weak. Some rows have no size entry. The others give once, few or many, or a class for an expanded clone.

v_call	d_call	j_call	clone_size	cdr3_nt	cdr3_aa
TRBV28	NA	TRBJ2-2	once	TGTGCCAGCAGTTTATCTCCAGGCTTCGGGACCGGGGAGCTGTTTTTT	CASSLSPGFGTGELFF
TRBV30	TRBD2	TRBJ2-1	NA	TGTGCCTGGAGTTCACGCGAGTTGACTAGCGGGAGGGTAGGTGAGCAGTTCTTC	CAWSSRELTSGRVGEQFF
TRBV5-1	NA	TRBJ1-6	NA	TGCGCCAGCAGCTTGGAGGGTAATAATTCACCCCTCCACTTT	CASSLEGNNSPLHF
TRBV13	NA	TRBJ1-2	NA	TGTGCCAGCAGCCCCGCGGGGCGGCCCGGGATTGGCTACACCTTC	CASSPAGRPGIGYTF
TRBV2	NA	TRBJ1-4	NA	TGTGCCAGCAGCGCTTCTAGACAGAGAAATGAAAAACTGTTTTTT	CASSASRQRNEKLFF
TRBV28	NA	TRBJ1-5	NA	TGTGCCAGCAGCACTCTGGACAGAGGCGGCAATCAGCCCCAGCATTTT	CASSTLDRGGNQPQHF
TRBV20-1	NA	TRBJ1-1	NA	TGCAGTGCTAGTCATGGGGGCACTGAAGCTTTCTTT	CSASHGGTEAFF
TRBV4-1	TRBD2	TRBJ2-1	once	TGCGCCAGCAGCCAAACTAGCGGGGATTACAATGAGCAGTTCTTC	CASSQTSGDYNEQFF
TRBV18	NA	TRBJ1-1	NA	TGTGCCAGCTCACCGCGGGCCATGAACACTGAAGCTTTCTTT	CASSPRAMNTEAFF
TRBV10-3	TRBD1	TRBJ2-7	few	TGTGCCATCAGTACGCCGACAGGGGGTTACGAGCAGTACTTC	CAISTPTGGYEQYF
TRBV2	NA	TRBJ2-2	NA	TGTGCCAGCAGACGGGACGCCGGGGAGCTGTTTTTT	CASRRDAGELFF
TRBV6-5	TRBD2	TRBJ2-2	NA	TGTGCCAGCAGTTACAGGGGACTAGCCAACACCGGGGAGCTGTTTTTT	CASSYRGLANTGELFF
TRBV18	NA	TRBJ2-3	NA	TGTGCCAGCTCACCCAGCCAGGCTGTCCGAGCAGATACGCAGTATTTT	CASSPSQAVRADTQYF